One and the same sample provided the 2 T cell receptor beta chains below, sequenced in a study of vaccination and CD4 T cells after COVID-19. CD4+ T cells that had been cultured provided DNA sequenced with the Oncomine TCR Beta short-read assay. One entry per CDR3 protein, called by TCRdb with MiXCR from the PCR reads. Of over 10,000 distinct CDR3 sequences in the sample, around three fifths are singletons; the top ten hold roughly 13%. Stated treatment: approximately 10-day PBMC culture with coronavirus spike peptide pools or control peptides (ViraFEST assay). These TCRs are of unknown antigen specificity. The sequenced material came from CD4+ T cells from blood, cultured in vitro. Receptors originate from a human donor who had recovered from COVID-19.

The V gene is TRBV20-1, the J gene TRBJ1-4; D is perhaps TRBD1 (5 bases). The CDR3 is made up of 18 amino acids. Per the germline V gene, CDR1 is DFQATT and CDR2 is SNEGSKA (reference sequence). V lost 0 bases and J 0 bases, leaving 17 bases between the germline ends. The CDR3 DNA follows: TGCAGTGCTAGAGATGGGGCAGCTAGGGTTTCAACTAATGAAAAACTGTTTTTT. It translates to CSARDGAARVSTNEKLFF.

This clonotype was seen only a few times. The chain uses TRBV27 and TRBJ1-5; D is perhaps TRBD1 (6 bases). Germline V gene data show CDR1 as MNHEY and CDR2 as SMNVEV (reference sequence). This CDR3 contains 12 residues. Trimming removed 8 bases at V and 1 base at J, with 6 bases between. CDR3: CASQGSNQPQHF. CDR3 nucleotide sequence: TGTGCCAGCCAGGGGAGCAATCAGCCCCAGCATTTT.